Each of the 26 T cell receptor beta chains below was sequenced from the same sample in a study of blood T cells in healthy people across ages. Combining a sample-barcoded 5' primer with a J-beta primer mix, a second PCR ran for roughly 6 to 12 cycles. TCRdb re-derived calls from the 5' RACE reads in MiXCR, one entry per CDR3 protein. Among around 800,000 distinct CDR3 sequences listed, less than 60% were seen once. Sequenced material: blood. The receptors were gathered from a man older than 75 in good health.

The V gene is TRBV2, the J gene TRBJ1-4; 7 bases match TRBD1. The CDR3 consists of 17 residues. Germline trimming cut 8 bases from V and 1 base from J; bases unmatched to any gene: 13. CDR1 is SNHLY and CDR2 is FYNNEI in the germline V gene. CDR3 DNA: TGTGCCAGCGGGTATAATAGGAGACAGGGAACTAATGAAAAACTGTTTTTT. Protein product: CASGYNRRQGTNEKLFF.

This chain uses TRBV5-1 with TRBJ2-7; D may be TRBD2 (5 bases). Trimming shortened V by 0 bases and J by 3 bases, and 13 bases separated the two germline ends. Germline V lookup: CDR1 SGHRS, CDR2 YFSETQ. The CDR3 runs 15 residues. CDR3 residues: CASSLESSRHYEQYF. CDR3 coding DNA: TGCGCCAGCAGCTTGGAATCTAGCCGACACTACGAGCAGTACTTC.

This clonotype was counted at least ten times. In DNA form, the CDR3 reads TGCAGCGTTGGTGGGACAGGGAGTAATGAAAAACTGTTTTTT. Its protein product is CSVGGTGSNEKLFF. The V and J genes are TRBV29-1 and TRBJ1-4; TRBD1 aligns across 9 bases. Germline V gives CDR1 SQVTM, CDR2 ANQGSEA. The length of the CDR3 is 14 residues. V was pared by 4 bases and J by 4 bases, with 4 bases of the junction left unmatched.

A remark on this clonotype: Germline is not matched at one junction end, which may reflect a read error. The chain has TRBV14 and TRBJ2-5; tentatively, D is TRBD1 or TRBD2 (5 bases each). CDR1 and CDR2 (germline): SGHDN, FVKESK. There are 14 residues in the CDR3. For the CDR3, the DNA is TGTGCCAGCAGCCAAGGACATCCAATTGGGACCCAGTGCTTC. Translation gives CASSQGHPIGTQCF.

The V and J genes are TRBV6-2 or TRBV6-3 and TRBJ2-3, with 12 bases matching TRBD2. The germline gives CDR1 MNHEY, CDR2 SVGEGT. J gave up 2 bases and V 3 bases, and 6 bases lay outside the gene matches. This CDR3 is built from 17 residues. The CDR3 spells CASSYARTSGDTDTQYF. The CDR3 region has the DNA TGTGCCAGCAGTTATGCCCGGACTAGCGGGGACACAGATACGCAGTATTTT.

This sequence joins TRBV3-1 and TRBJ2-7; D tentatively reads TRBD1 or TRBD2 (5 bases each). Germline-derived CDR1 and CDR2 are LGHDT and YNNKEL (reference sequence). The V end was cut by 1 base, the J end by 3 bases, with 22 bases between. This CDR3 has 18 residues. The CDR3 loop is CASSQVPLLGAVNYEQYF. The CDR3 DNA follows: TGTGCCAGCAGCCAAGTTCCGTTACTAGGGGCCGTGAACTACGAGCAGTACTTC.

This rearrangement joins TRBV29-1 to TRBJ1-2; D is possibly TRBD1 (5 bases). The CDR3 length is 12 residues. The germline V gene encodes CDR1 SQVTM and CDR2 ANQGSEA. V shed 5 bases and J shed 2 bases, with 9 bases lying between them. In nucleotides, the CDR3 is TGCAGCGTTAGGGACGTGAACTATGGCTACACCTTC. Translation gives CSVRDVNYGYTF.

CDR3 in amino acids: CASSLTGGSREQYF. CDR3 nucleotide sequence: TGCGCCAGCAGCTTGACAGGGGGCTCTCGGGAGCAGTACTTC. The V and J genes are TRBV5-1 and TRBJ2-7; 9 bases fit TRBD1. This CDR3 spans 14 amino acids. The V gene end was trimmed by 1 base and the J gene end by 7 bases; junction bases not matched to a gene: 6. Germline values: CDR1 SGHRS, CDR2 YFSETQ.

This clonotype showed up many times. The chain has TRBV27 and TRBJ2-6; D call uncertain. This CDR3 is built from 14 residues. The germline gives CDR1 MNHEY, CDR2 SMNVEV (reference sequence). V shed 3 bases and J shed 0 bases, with 3 bases lying between them. CDR3 in amino acids: CASSLSSGANVLTF. In nucleotides, the CDR3 is TGTGCCAGCAGTTTGAGCTCTGGGGCCAACGTCCTGACTTTC. The full variable domain, in which reference TRBV27 and TRBJ2-6 provide the parts outside the CDR3, is EAQVTQNPRYLITVTGKKLTVTCSQNMNHEYMSWYRQDPGLGLRQIYYSMNVEVTDKGDVPEGYKVSRKEKRNFPLILESPSPNQTSLYFCASSLSSGANVLTFGAGSRLTVL.

Only a few counts were recorded for this clonotype. The J gene is TRBJ2-1, the V gene TRBV5-5; 10 nucleotides line up with TRBD2. Germline lookup yields CDR1 SGHKS and CDR2 YYEKEE (reference sequence). The CDR3 spans 15 residues. J lost 7 bases, V lost 0 bases, and 4 bases had no gene match. The CDR3 nucleotides are TGTGCCAGCAGCTTGGTGGGTAGCGGGAGGAATGAGCAGTTCTTC. Its translation is CASSLVGSGRNEQFF.

With regard to this clonotype: This may be a read error: a much more frequent sequence differs by one nucleotide. The J gene is TRBJ2-7, the V gene TRBV12-3 or TRBV12-4; 9 bases match TRBD1. V gave up 4 bases and J gave up 7 bases; unmatched junction bases: 11. The CDR3 spans 15 residues. CDR3 in amino acids: CASSSPGQGYNEQYF. The CDR3 DNA follows: TGTGCCAGCAGTTCGCCGGGACAGGGATACAATGAGCAGTACTTC.

The rearrangement uses TRBV10-3 and TRBJ2-1, with 10 bases lining up with TRBD2. In germline, CDR1 is ENHRY, CDR2 SYGVKD. The J segment lost 5 bases and the V segment lost 3 bases, leaving 4 bases of the junction unmatched. The length of the CDR3 is 15 residues. Here the CDR3 reads CAISELAGGNNEQFF. The DNA of the CDR3 is TGTGCCATCAGTGAATTAGCGGGGGGAAACAATGAGCAGTTCTTC.

This clonotype was counted between two and nine times. The chain has TRBV28 and TRBJ2-3, with unresolved D. In germline, CDR1 is MDHEN, CDR2 SYDVKM. The CDR3 is made up of 15 amino acids. Trimming removed 1 base from V and 1 base from J, with 9 bases in between. The CDR3 protein is CASSLSADGTDTQYF. The CDR3 bases are TGTGCCAGCAGTTTATCGGCAGATGGCACAGATACGCAGTATTTT. The variable domain in full, completed from reference TRBV28 and TRBJ2-3, reads DVKVTQSSRYLVKRTGEKVFLECVQDMDHENMFWYRQDPGLGLRLIYFSYDVKMKEKGDIPEGYSVSREKKERFSLILESASTNQTSMYLCASSLSADGTDTQYFGPGTRLTVL.

The genes are TRBV4-1 and TRBJ1-5; 9 positions match TRBD1. This CDR3 contains 18 residues. V lost 3 bases to trimming and J lost 2 bases; unmatched junction nucleotides: 11. CDR1 and CDR2 (germline): MGHRA, YSYEKL. CDR3 amino acids: CASSHSGQGFLGNQPQHF. Written as DNA, the CDR3 is TGCGCCAGCAGCCATTCGGGACAGGGATTTTTGGGCAATCAGCCCCAGCATTTT.

CDR3 protein: CASISTRGGRSSYNSPLHF. In DNA form, the CDR3 reads TGTGCCAGCATTTCAACCCGTGGCGGCCGGAGCTCCTATAATTCACCCCTCCACTTT. V gene TRBV7-9 combines with J gene TRBJ1-6, with no clear D. Germline V CDR1 and CDR2: SEHNR, FQNEAQ (reference sequence). The germline V and J ends were trimmed by 7 bases and 0 bases, with 22 bases remaining between them. The CDR3 runs 19 residues.

This clonotype has ten or more counts. This chain connects TRBV20-1 to TRBJ1-2, with D hard to call. CDR1 and CDR2 from the germline V gene are DFQATT and SNEGSKA (reference sequence). V was cut by 1 base and J by 0 bases, with 15 bases left in between. This CDR3 has 16 amino acids. CDR3 DNA: TGCAGTGCTAGAGTCCCAGGCCTACGCGCTAACTATGGCTACACCTTC. Protein: CSARVPGLRANYGYTF.

The gene calls are TRBV6-5 and TRBJ1-5; D remains ambiguous. The CDR3 runs 11 residues. Between the trimmed V and J ends, which lost 7 bases and 5 bases, there was a span of 6 bases. Per germline, CDR1 MNHEY and CDR2 SVGAGI. In DNA form, the CDR3 reads TGTGCCAGCATCCCAGATCAGCCCCAGCATTTT. It yields the protein CASIPDQPQHF.

This chain joins TRBV7-2 and TRBJ2-5; 9 bases are shared with TRBD1. CDR3 size: 15 residues. Germline V lookup: CDR1 SGHTA, CDR2 FQGNSA. V was clipped by 5 bases and J by 3 bases; unmatched bases: 7. CDR3 sequence: CASSRTGVGEETQYF. CDR3 in DNA: TGTGCCAGCAGCAGGACAGGGGTTGGGGAAGAGACCCAGTACTTC.

The chain carries TRBV3-1 and TRBJ2-5; TRBD2 might be the D (6 bases). The J call may be faulty, since TRBJ2-7 better matches the DNA end. CDR1 is LGHDT and CDR2 is YNNKEL in the germline V gene (reference sequence). The CDR3 runs to 14 residues. This chain's CDR3 is CASSQLGLQCEQYF. CDR3 DNA: TGTGCCAGCAGCCAGCTAGGACTACAGTGCGAGCAGTACTTC.

The V call is TRBV20-1, the J call TRBJ2-3; 9 bases align to TRBD2. The CDR3 is made up of 14 amino acids. After removal of 4 bases from V and 5 bases from J, the junction contained 7 bases not matched to a gene. Germline CDR1 is DFQATT and CDR2 is SNEGSKA (reference sequence). CDR3 loop: CSAIGLAGLDTQYF. DNA for the CDR3: TGCAGTGCTATCGGTCTAGCGGGATTAGATACGCAGTATTTT.

The sample holds a few counts of this clonotype. The chain has TRBV19 and TRBJ2-1, with D unclear. Near its end, the DNA agrees better with TRBJ2-7, so the J call may be wrong. Germline lookup yields CDR1 LNHDA and CDR2 SQIVND (reference sequence). The CDR3 consists of 12 residues. The CDR3 here is CASSMGNNEQYF. The CDR3 DNA follows: TGTGCCAGTAGTATGGGAAACAATGAGCAGTACTTC.

This clonotype was counted ten times or more. The chain carries TRBV5-1 and TRBJ2-1; 12 positions match TRBD2. Germline V gives CDR1 SGHRS, CDR2 YFSETQ. After removal of 4 bases from V and 4 bases from J, the junction contained 9 bases not matched to a gene. The CDR3 extends over 17 amino acids. This CDR3 is CASSPTSGRTPYNEQFF. As DNA, the CDR3 is TGCGCCAGCAGCCCTACTAGCGGGAGGACTCCATACAATGAGCAGTTCTTC.

This clonotype has a handful of counts. The chain joins TRBV20-1 to TRBJ2-1, with D hard to call. The germline V gene has CDR1 DFQATT and CDR2 SNEGSKA (reference sequence). V was clipped by 4 bases and J by 4 bases, with 8 bases between them. CDR3 length: 12 amino acids. The CDR3 nucleotides read TGCAGTGCTAACCCCCGGTACAATGAGCAGTTCTTC. Its protein product is CSANPRYNEQFF.

The rearrangement uses TRBV7-2 and TRBJ2-7, with D unresolved. Germline loops: CDR1 SGHTA, CDR2 FQGNSA. CDR3 size: 14 residues. Trimming removed 3 bases at V and 1 base at J, with 10 bases between. The DNA for the CDR3 is TGTGCCAGCAGCTTGGTACCAGAATCCTACGAGCAGTACTTC. It codes for CASSLVPESYEQYF.

This clonotype has a handful of counts. The V and J genes are TRBV12-3 or TRBV12-4 and TRBJ2-2; D is uncertain. The germline V and J ends were trimmed by 1 base and 13 bases, with 13 bases remaining between them. The CDR3 runs 13 residues. CDR3 sequence reads: CASSLGRATRLFF. The CDR3 nucleotides read TGTGCCAGCAGTTTAGGACGGGCTACGCGGCTGTTTTTT.

The chain carries TRBV6-4 and TRBJ2-1; D gene uncertain. The germline gives CDR1 MRHNA, CDR2 SNTAGT. The CDR3 has 15 residues. The V end lost 0 bases, the J end lost 0 bases, and 6 bases lay between the germline ends. Written as DNA, the CDR3 is TGTGCCAGCAGTGACTCGTGGAGCTCCTACAATGAGCAGTTCTTC. It translates to CASSDSWSSYNEQFF.